This T cell receptor beta chain was sequenced during a study of beta chain features in type 1 diabetes. As for this clone: Antigen: not known.

The CDR3 totals 15 residues. Germline assignment: CDR1 SGHAT and CDR2 FQNNGV. V lost 5 bases and J lost 0; bases outside the gene matches: 6. Sequencing targeted expressed TCRB transcripts, as all isolated RNA had been reverse transcribed. Using immunoSEQ multiplex PCR, the repertoire was profiled, and TCRdb retains in-frame clones only, with some absent. This table has over 150,000 clones, 10% to 15% appearing once. The authors sorted CD4+ naive, central memory, regulatory and stem cell-like memory cells via CD45RO/CCR7/CD25/CD127/CD95/CD27. Over 95% purity was reached by all sorted populations. General observations from the study: The naive, central memory and Treg TCRB repertoires looked more alike in patients than they did in healthy donors. Researchers could not determine here whether HLA type influences TCRB rearrangement.

The V call is TRBV11-2, the J call TRBJ2-7; 8 bases are a match to TRBD2. Source material: central memory CD4+ T cells from blood. The sequence derives from a woman aged 18-35 years in good health. This CDR3 is CASSRAGTSSYEQYF. CDR3 nucleotide sequence: TGTGCCAGCAGCCGAGCGGGGACTAGCTCCTACGAGCAGTACTTC.